The 10 T cell receptor beta chains below all came from one sample that was sequenced in a study of blood T cell repertoires in COVID-19. Using immunoSEQ multiplex PCR, the repertoire was profiled, and TCRdb retains in-frame clones only, with some absent. The sample carries 40,000 to 45,000 clones, under 90% recorded once. Sequenced sample: peripheral blood. The receptors originated from a man aged 50 or older with active COVID-19.

The chain combines TRBV20-1 with TRBJ1-5; tentative D call: TRBD1 (6 bases). V was pared by 3 bases and J by 0 bases, with 15 bases between. Germline V lookup: CDR1 DFQATT, CDR2 SNEGSKA (reference sequence). CDR3 length: 16 residues. CDR3 sequence: CSASRAGDHSNQPQHF. The DNA for the CDR3 is TGCAGTGCTAGTAGGGCAGGGGACCATAGCAATCAGCCCCAGCATTTT.

CDR3: CATLTGGPYEQYF. CDR3 bases: TGCGCCACCCTGACAGGGGGGCCCTACGAGCAGTACTTC. V is TRBV10-1 and J is TRBJ2-7; 9 nucleotides align to TRBD1. Trimming at V came to 10 bases and at J to 2 bases, leaving 6 bases not matched to a gene. Germline CDR1 is WNHNN and CDR2 is SYGVQD (reference sequence). CDR3 length equals 13 residues.

This clone appeared once. This chain links TRBV7-6 with TRBJ2-7; 10 bases map to TRBD2. Per the germline V gene, CDR1 is SGHVS and CDR2 is FNYEAQ. Trimming at V came to 5 bases and at J to 2 bases, leaving 9 bases not matched to a gene. The CDR3 runs 16 residues. The CDR3 protein is CASSKQTSGQPYEQYF. The CDR3 bases are TGTGCCAGCAGCAAACAGACTAGCGGGCAACCCTACGAGCAGTACTTC.

The chain links TRBV3-1 (or the pseudogene TRBV3-2) to TRBJ2-1; D may be TRBD2 (6 bases). CDR1 and CDR2 from the germline V gene are LGHDT and YNNKEL (reference sequence). Between the trimmed V and J ends, which lost 1 base and 2 bases, there was a span of 6 bases. The CDR3 spans 14 residues. The DNA of the CDR3 is TGTGCCAGCAGCCAAGGACTAGCCTACAATGAGCAGTTCTTC. This sequence encodes CASSQGLAYNEQFF.

This clone was counted a few times. This chain links TRBV24-1 with TRBJ2-2, with TRBD2 identical over 9 bases. The V gene end was trimmed by 5 bases and the J gene end by 7 bases; junction bases not matched to a gene: 4. The germline V gene has CDR1 KGHDR and CDR2 SFDVKD. CDR3 length: 14 residues. The CDR3 loop reads CATSVSGSGGELFF. DNA for the CDR3: TGTGCCACCAGTGTTAGCGGGAGCGGCGGGGAGCTGTTTTTT.

This clone was picked up one time. The V and J genes are TRBV5-1 and TRBJ2-1; 8 bases fit TRBD1. This CDR3 has 14 residues. V dropped 4 bases and J dropped 8; count of bases not matched to a gene: 8. Per the germline V gene, CDR1 is SGHRS and CDR2 is YFSETQ. CDR3 coding DNA: TGCGCCAGCAGCAAAGGACAGGGACGCGATGAGCAGTTCTTC. Translated: CASSKGQGRDEQFF.

This clone was seen just once. This chain links TRBV3-1 (or the pseudogene TRBV3-2) with TRBJ1-4; 8 bases agree with TRBD1. Looked up from germline, CDR1 is LGHDT and CDR2 is YNNKEL (reference sequence). This CDR3 contains 15 residues. The J segment lost 6 bases and the V segment lost 0 bases, leaving 3 bases of the junction unmatched. The DNA for the CDR3 is TGTGCCAGCAGCCAAGATTCGACAGGGGATGAAAAACTGTTTTTT. This translates into CASSQDSTGDEKLFF.

This clone was seen once. J is TRBJ1-4 and V is TRBV4-2; 7 nucleotides match TRBD1. This CDR3 is built from 16 residues. Germline assignment: CDR1 LGHNA and CDR2 YNFKEQ. Unmatched junction bases numbered 5, after V lost 0 bases and J lost 4 bases. DNA of the CDR3: TGTGCCAGCAGCCAAGAAGGAGGGGGCCTTAATGAAAAACTGTTTTTT. Its protein is CASSQEGGGLNEKLFF.

The chain couples TRBV10-1 to TRBJ2-1; 8 nucleotides align to TRBD2. V was pared by 7 bases and J by 9 bases, with 11 bases of the junction left unmatched. This CDR3 has 14 amino acids. Germline values: CDR1 WNHNN, CDR2 SYGVQD (reference sequence). CDR3 nucleotide sequence: TGCGCCAGCATGCCGGGACTAGTTTTGGCTGAGCAGTTCTTC. Its translation: CASMPGLVLAEQFF.

This clone has just one count. The rearrangement joins TRBV18 to TRBJ1-6; D perhaps matches TRBD1 (6 bases). Trimming cost V 6 bases and J 10 bases, with 13 bases left between them. This CDR3 comprises 13 residues. The germline V gene has CDR1 KGHSH and CDR2 LQKENI. CDR3 DNA: TGTGCCAGCTCTCTACAGGGATCCTCACCCCTCCACTTT. The encoded protein is CASSLQGSSPLHF.